The 30 T cell receptor beta chains in this list originate from one sample, sequenced in a study of identical twins. One entry per CDR3 protein, called by TCRdb with MiXCR from the 5' RACE reads. In the table there are roughly 350,000 distinct CDR3 sequences, 12% of which are singletons. These records were also assigned to another study, of yellow fever vaccine responses in identical twins.

The sample taken for sequencing was CD8+ T cells sorted from blood. The receptors were gathered from a woman aged 18-30 years in good health.

This clonotype was counted between two and nine times. The chain uses TRBV4-1 and TRBJ2-3; D remains ambiguous. V was pared by 1 base and J by 0 bases, with 8 bases between. Germline assignment: CDR1 MGHRA and CDR2 YSYEKL. This CDR3 contains 15 residues. The CDR3 protein is CASSQGKGSTDTQYF. As DNA, the CDR3 is TGCGCCAGCAGCCAAGGCAAGGGTAGCACAGATACGCAGTATTTT.

The chain has TRBV6-2 or TRBV6-3 and TRBJ2-7; D not resolved. This CDR3 has 14 amino acids. Germline CDR1 reads MNHEY; CDR2 reads SVGEGT. Trimming removed 0 bases from V and 0 bases from J, with 6 bases in between. The DNA for the CDR3 is TGTGCCAGCAGTTACTCCCCTGACTCCTACGAGCAGTACTTC. As protein: CASSYSPDSYEQYF.

CDR3: CASSLLREASGEQYF. CDR3 nucleotides: TGTGCCAGCAGCTTATTGCGGGAGGCCAGTGGGGAGCAGTACTTC. The chain recombines TRBV7-9 with TRBJ2-7; 8 positions match TRBD2. The germline V gene has CDR1 SEHNR and CDR2 FQNEAQ (reference sequence). This CDR3 has 15 residues. With 2 bases clipped from V and 7 bases from J, the junction kept 10 bases outside the gene matches.

This clonotype has only a few counts. This sequence joins TRBV2 and TRBJ2-7, with TRBD2 as a possible D gene (6 bases). Germline V gene data show CDR1 as SNHLY and CDR2 as FYNNEI. The CDR3 totals 14 residues. V dropped 2 bases and J dropped 0 bases, with 8 bases sitting between them. The CDR3: CASSELGSSYEQYF. The DNA of the CDR3 is TGTGCCAGCAGTGAACTCGGGAGCTCCTACGAGCAGTACTTC.

This clonotype has only a few counts. The J gene is TRBJ2-5, the V gene TRBV11-2; D may correspond to TRBD1 or TRBD2 (5 bases each). The CDR3 has 20 residues. V lost 2 bases and J lost 1, with 26 bases in between. Germline-derived CDR1 and CDR2 are SGHAT and FQNNGV. Here the CDR3 DNA reads TGTGCCAGCAGCTTATACAGGCCCCTGGGACCCCGTAGGATCCAAGAGACCCAGTACTTC. This gives the protein CASSLYRPLGPRRIQETQYF.

The gene calls are TRBV6-2 or TRBV6-3 and TRBJ2-1; 14 nucleotides agree with TRBD2. V lost 6 bases, J lost 7 bases, and 5 bases stayed unmatched. The CDR3 has 15 amino acids. Germline CDR1 is MNHEY and CDR2 is SVGEGT. CDR3 nucleotides: TGTGCCAGCAGCCGGACTAGCGGGAGGTTAAATGAGCAGTTCTTC. Residues: CASSRTSGRLNEQFF.

The chain recombines TRBV5-1 with TRBJ2-7; D not certain. Trimming shortened V by 1 base and J by 1 base, and 15 bases separated the two germline ends. CDR3 length: 16 amino acids. Germline V lookup: CDR1 SGHRS, CDR2 YFSETQ. The CDR3 DNA is TGCGCCAGCAGCTTGTCGGGCGGCTCACGTTCCTACGAGCAGTACTTC. It translates to CASSLSGGSRSYEQYF.

This clonotype has a handful of counts. The rearrangement joins TRBV15 to TRBJ2-1, with a tentative D call TRBD2 (5 bases). CDR3 length: 14 amino acids. Germline values: CDR1 LNHNV, CDR2 YYDKDF (reference sequence). Trimming removed 3 bases from V and 6 bases from J, with 12 bases in between. The CDR3 loop reads CATSSRGSGNEQFF. Written as DNA, the CDR3 is TGTGCCACCAGCAGCCGAGGGAGCGGCAATGAGCAGTTCTTC.

This clonotype turned up a few times. V and J are TRBV11-3 and TRBJ2-7; TRBD2 is a possible D gene (6 bases). The CDR3 is 15 amino acids. The germline V and J ends were trimmed by 1 base and 0 bases, with 10 bases remaining between them. Looked up from germline, CDR1 is SGHNT and CDR2 is YENEEA. The CDR3, as DNA: TGTGCCAGCAGCTTAGCGGCTAGCGCCTCCTACGAGCAGTACTTC. Translation: CASSLAASASYEQYF.

The J gene is TRBJ2-7, the V gene TRBV5-8, with 7 bases identical to TRBD2. CDR1 and CDR2 (germline): SGHTS, YDEGEE. The CDR3 extends over 14 amino acids. V was pared by 4 bases and J by 4 bases, with 8 bases of the junction left unmatched. CDR3 sequence reads: CASSQRDSRYEQYF. CDR3 nucleotide sequence: TGTGCCAGCAGCCAGCGGGACTCTCGGTACGAGCAGTACTTC.

This chain links TRBV6-5 with TRBJ2-1, with a tentative D call TRBD2 (6 bases). Germline lookup yields CDR1 MNHEY and CDR2 SVGAGI. V was cut by 2 bases and J by 6 bases, with 14 bases left in between. The CDR3 is made up of 15 amino acids. Written as DNA, the CDR3 is TGTGCCAGCAGTTACGGAGTTCCAGCGGGCAATGAGCAGTTCTTC. Its protein product is CASSYGVPAGNEQFF.

The chain joins TRBV7-9 to TRBJ2-5, with 16 bases aligning to TRBD2. CDR1 is SEHNR, CDR2 FQNEAQ, per germline (reference sequence). The CDR3 loop spans 17 amino acids. The V and J ends lost 3 bases and 5 bases, in that order; junction bases with no gene match: 6. The CDR3 nucleotides are TGTGCCAGCAGCTTCGGGACTAGCGGGGGGGCCTTGGAGACCCAGTACTTC. Protein sequence: CASSFGTSGGALETQYF.

The chain couples TRBV27 to TRBJ2-3; D remains ambiguous. V lost 1 base, J lost 4 bases, and 9 bases lay in between. This CDR3 contains 14 residues. Per the germline V gene, CDR1 is MNHEY and CDR2 is SMNVEV (reference sequence). The CDR3 DNA is TGTGCCAGCAGTTTATTCCATAAAGCAGATACGCAGTATTTT. Protein product: CASSLFHKADTQYF.

The chain has TRBV14 and TRBJ1-2, with D perhaps matching TRBD1 (6 bases). Germline CDR1 is SGHDN and CDR2 is FVKESK. The CDR3 spans 15 residues. Deletions cut 4 bases from V and 0 bases from J, with 12 bases between. CDR3 sequence reads: CASSRETGANYGYTF. CDR3 nucleotide sequence: TGTGCCAGCAGCCGAGAGACAGGCGCTAACTATGGCTACACCTTC. Filled out from reference TRBV14 and TRBJ1-2, the complete variable domain reads EAGVTQFPSHSVIEKGQTVTLRCDPISGHDNLYWYRRVMGKEIKFLLHFVKESKQDESGMPNNRFLAERTGGTYSTLKVQPAELEDSGVYFCASSRETGANYGYTFGSGTRLTVV.

This clonotype was counted ten times or more. The chain carries TRBV15 and TRBJ2-7; D remains ambiguous. With 5 bases removed from V and 1 base from J, the gap between germline ends came to 9 bases. Germline V CDR1 and CDR2: LNHNV, YYDKDF (reference sequence). The CDR3 extends over 13 amino acids. The chain's CDR3 is CATSPGWSYEQYF. The DNA for the CDR3 is TGTGCCACCAGCCCCGGTTGGTCCTACGAGCAGTACTTC.

This clonotype was seen ten or more times. This rearrangement joins TRBV5-4 to TRBJ2-1, with a weak D call TRBD2 (6 bases). This CDR3 has 16 amino acids. Trimming pared 0 bases from V and 0 bases from J, leaving 10 bases between. CDR1 is SGHNT, CDR2 YYREEE, per germline (reference sequence). CDR3 loop: CASSLEGGTSYNEQFF. DNA for the CDR3: TGTGCCAGCAGCTTGGAGGGCGGGACCTCCTACAATGAGCAGTTCTTC.

The chain uses TRBV5-1 and TRBJ2-7, with a possible D match to TRBD1 (6 bases). Germline V CDR1 and CDR2: SGHRS, YFSETQ. Trimming left V 4 bases short and J 1 base short, with 9 bases between. The CDR3 consists of 13 residues. The DNA of the CDR3 is TGCGCCAGCAGCGGGGACATTTCCTACGAGCAGTACTTC. This sequence encodes CASSGDISYEQYF.

This clonotype was seen more than once but under ten times. V is TRBV13 and J is TRBJ2-1, with a weak D call TRBD2 (5 bases). The V end was cut by 5 bases, the J end by 2 bases, with 22 bases between. This CDR3 has 18 amino acids. Germline assignment: CDR1 PRHDT and CDR2 FYEKMQ (reference sequence). The CDR3 here is CASSTAEVGRPPYNEQFF. CDR3 nucleotide sequence: TGTGCCAGCAGCACGGCGGAGGTAGGGCGACCTCCCTACAATGAGCAGTTCTTC.

In DNA form, the CDR3 reads TGCGCCAGCAGCCTAATCTGGAATTCGATCGTAACGGGTGAAAAACTGTTTTTT. This codes for CASSLIWNSIVTGEKLFF. This rearrangement joins TRBV4-1 to TRBJ1-4, with no clear D. The CDR3 sequence is 18 residues long. In germline, CDR1 is MGHRA, CDR2 YSYEKL. V dropped 4 bases and J dropped 7 bases, with 25 bases sitting between them.

This clonotype turned up a few times. The chain couples TRBV7-9 to TRBJ2-7; possible D gene TRBD1, 5 bases. Trimming left V 0 bases short and J 5 bases short, with 14 bases between. The CDR3 totals 15 residues. Per germline, CDR1 SEHNR and CDR2 FQNEAQ (reference sequence). CDR3 DNA sequence: TGTGCCAGCAGCTTAGCGCAGGGCTCAACCCACGAGCAGTACTTC. This codes for CASSLAQGSTHEQYF.

A few counts support this clonotype. V and J are TRBV5-1 and TRBJ1-2; the D is unclear. V was pared by 5 bases and J by 2 bases, with 13 bases between. The V gene's germline CDR1 is SGHRS and CDR2 YFSETQ. There are 14 residues in the CDR3. CDR3 in DNA: TGCGCCAGCAGGGGCGGGAAGTTGAACTATGGCTACACCTTC. Its protein is CASRGGKLNYGYTF.

The chain joins TRBV10-3 to TRBJ2-1; D may correspond to TRBD1 or TRBD2 (5 bases each). CDR3 length equals 13 residues. The V gene lost 6 bases and the J gene lost 5 bases, with 11 bases spanning the gap. The germline V gene has CDR1 ENHRY and CDR2 SYGVKD. In nucleotides, the CDR3 is TGTGCCATCAGATCAGGGACGAACAATGAGCAGTTCTTC. Translated: CAIRSGTNNEQFF.

V usage is TRBV6-5 and J usage is TRBJ2-1; the D is unclear. The CDR3 is 14 residues long. Germline lookup yields CDR1 MNHEY and CDR2 SVGAGI. Trimming took off 3 bases at V and 8 bases at J, with 14 bases between the two ends. CDR3 sequence reads: CASSYGSASDEQFF. The CDR3 DNA reads TGTGCCAGCAGTTATGGGTCCGCCTCTGATGAGCAGTTCTTC.

This clonotype was detected only a few times. The chain has TRBV2 and TRBJ1-1; 7 positions match TRBD1. This CDR3 region has 16 residues. V dropped 5 bases and J dropped 4; count of bases not matched to a gene: 13. Germline V gene data show CDR1 as SNHLY and CDR2 as FYNNEI. CDR3 bases: TGTGCCAGCAGTTTAACAGGGGAGGAGGGGATCACTGAAGCTTTCTTT. Its protein is CASSLTGEEGITEAFF. Full variable domain (rest looked up from reference TRBV2 and TRBJ1-1): EPEVTQTPSHQVTQMGQEVILRCVPISNHLYFYWYRQILGQKVEFLVSFYNNEISEKSEIFDDQFSVERPDGSNFTLKIRSTKLEDSAMYFCASSLTGEEGITEAFFGQGTRLTVV.

This clonotype was picked up a small number of times. This chain uses TRBV2 with TRBJ2-1; D gene unclear. The CDR3 is 15 amino acids. Germline V gives CDR1 SNHLY, CDR2 FYNNEI. V dropped 5 bases and J dropped 4 bases, with 15 bases sitting between them. CDR3 protein: CASSLDSALYNEQFF. The DNA of the CDR3 is TGTGCCAGCAGTCTTGACTCGGCATTATACAATGAGCAGTTCTTC.

The rearrangement links TRBV29-1 to TRBJ2-3; the D gene is possibly TRBD1 (5 bases). Germline CDR1 is SQVTM and CDR2 is ANQGSEA. V lost 1 base and J lost 0, with 8 bases in between. The CDR3 is 14 residues long. The CDR3 coding sequence is TGCAGCGTTGAAGGGACACCCAGCACAGATACGCAGTATTTT. As protein: CSVEGTPSTDTQYF.

This chain uses TRBV29-1 with TRBJ2-5, with 13 bases identical to TRBD2. This CDR3 contains 14 residues. The J segment lost 4 bases and the V segment lost 7 bases, leaving 6 bases of the junction unmatched. Germline V lookup: CDR1 SQVTM, CDR2 ANQGSEA. CDR3 bases: TGCAGCGCCGGACTAGCGGGAGCCCGAGAGACCCAGTACTTC. Protein product: CSAGLAGARETQYF.

Only a few counts were recorded for this clonotype. The gene calls are TRBV6-5 and TRBJ2-2, with 11 bases that match TRBD2. This CDR3 comprises 18 residues. V dropped 4 bases and J dropped 4; count of bases not matched to a gene: 11. Germline loops: CDR1 MNHEY, CDR2 SVGAGI. DNA for the CDR3: TGTGCCAGCAGTTTAAGCCCACTAGCGGGAGTTGGCACCGGGGAGCTGTTTTTT. Translation gives CASSLSPLAGVGTGELFF.

The chain carries TRBV21-1 and TRBJ2-7; the D call in the table, TRBD2, was not verified against the DNA. TRBV21-1 is an annotated pseudogene. CDR3 length: 15 amino acids. The CDR3 is CASSNRTQSGYEQYV. For the CDR3, the DNA is TGTGCCAGCAGCAATCGGACCCAAAGCGGCTACGAGCAGTACGTC.

The table lists this clonotype with a count of one. At one of its ends the junction is not consistent with the germline gene, which may arise from a read error. This chain joins TRBV5-1 and TRBJ2-3; 7 nucleotides match TRBD2. The CDR3 covers 13 residues. Germline V gene data show CDR1 as SGHRS and CDR2 as YFSETQ. The CDR3 protein is CSSSLAGTDTQYF. The CDR3 coding sequence is TGCTCCAGCAGCCTAGCGGGCACAGATACGCAGTATTTT.